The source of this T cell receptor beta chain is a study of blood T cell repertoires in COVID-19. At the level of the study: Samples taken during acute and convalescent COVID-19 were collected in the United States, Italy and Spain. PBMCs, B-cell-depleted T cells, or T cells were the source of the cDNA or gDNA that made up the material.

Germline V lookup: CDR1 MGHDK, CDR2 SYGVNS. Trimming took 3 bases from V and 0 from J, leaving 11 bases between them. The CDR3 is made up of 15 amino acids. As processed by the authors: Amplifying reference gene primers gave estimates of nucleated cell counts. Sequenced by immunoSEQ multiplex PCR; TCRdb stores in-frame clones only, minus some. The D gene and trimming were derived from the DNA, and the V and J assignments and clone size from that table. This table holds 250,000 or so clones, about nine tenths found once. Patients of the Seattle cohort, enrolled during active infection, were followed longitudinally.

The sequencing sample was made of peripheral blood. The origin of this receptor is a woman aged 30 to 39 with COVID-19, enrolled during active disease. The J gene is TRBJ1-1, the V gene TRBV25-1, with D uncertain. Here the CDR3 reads CASSERSGLNTEAFF. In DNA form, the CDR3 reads TGTGCCAGCAGTGAGCGGTCCGGCCTGAACACTGAAGCTTTCTTT. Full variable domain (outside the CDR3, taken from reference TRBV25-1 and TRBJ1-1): EADIYQTPRYLVIGTGKKITLECSQTMGHDKMYWYQQDPGMELHLIHYSYGVNSTEKGDLSSESTVSRIRTEHFPLTLESARPSHTSQYLCASSERSGLNTEAFFGQGTRLTVV.